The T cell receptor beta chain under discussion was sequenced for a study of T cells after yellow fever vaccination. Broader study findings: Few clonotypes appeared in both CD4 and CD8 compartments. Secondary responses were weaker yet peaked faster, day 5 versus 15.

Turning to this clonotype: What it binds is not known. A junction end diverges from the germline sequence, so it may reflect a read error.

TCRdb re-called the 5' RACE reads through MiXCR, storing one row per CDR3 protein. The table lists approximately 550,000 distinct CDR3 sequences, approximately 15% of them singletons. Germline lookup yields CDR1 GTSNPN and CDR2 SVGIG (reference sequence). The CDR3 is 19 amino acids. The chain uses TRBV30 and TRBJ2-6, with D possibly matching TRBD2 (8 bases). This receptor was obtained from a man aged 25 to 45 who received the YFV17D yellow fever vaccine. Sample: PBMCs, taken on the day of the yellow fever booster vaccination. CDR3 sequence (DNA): TGTGCATGGAACAGGGGAAGACTAGCGTTGAGCTCTGGGGCCAACGTCCTGACTTTC. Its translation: CAWNRGRLALSSGANVLTF.